This T cell receptor (beta chain) was sequenced in a study of beta chain features in type 1 diabetes. This clone was counted only a few times. Antigen unknown. As every portion of the isolated RNA was reverse transcribed, the sequencing read expressed TCRB transcripts. Produced via immunoSEQ multiplex PCR; TCRdb's table is partial and in-frame only. The repertoire holds 150,000 to 190,000 clones, with over 7.5% as singletons. Study conclusions and caveats: Cells that show high TCR expression could be over-represented by cDNA sequencing. Insertion counts at VDJ junctions were lower in type 1 diabetes patients, who also showed more deletions there.

The CDR3 totals 16 residues. The germline V gene encodes CDR1 SNHLY and CDR2 FYNNEI. Trimming cost V 3 bases and J 1 base, with 14 bases left between them. By way of CD45RO/CCR7/CD25/CD127/CD95/CD27, the CD4+ regulatory, stem cell-like memory, central memory and naive cells were sorted. The V call is TRBV2, the J call TRBJ2-3; the D gene is possibly TRBD2 (6 bases). Sequencing was performed on central memory CD4+ T cells from blood. The receptor's source is a man younger than 35 in good health. The CDR3 DNA follows: TGTGCCAGCAGTGAGAACTGGCGGGGAGGCACAGATACGCAGTATTTT. This translates into CASSENWRGGTDTQYF.